These 30 T cell receptor beta chains were sequenced from one sample in a study of low-dose radiotherapy and immunotherapy resistance in tumors. First-strand cDNA relied on TRAV- and TRBV-specific primers spanning alpha and beta chains. With a constant-region primer and a V-primer adapter, TCRs were subjected to roughly 18 PCR cycles of amplification. A single record per CDR3 protein comes from TCRdb applying MiXCR to the reads. The sample contains around 80,000 distinct CDR3 sequences, 15% to 20% of which appear only once. Time point defined: after trial treatment. Treatment here: LDRT plus nivolumab, ipilimumab, low-dose cyclophosphamide and aspirin (RACIN trial). Source: PBMCs, taken after low-dose radiotherapy plus immunotherapy. The receptors derive from a male donor with prostate cancer.

This clonotype was counted many times. The J gene is TRBJ2-3, the V gene TRBV3-1, with TRBD2 identical over 11 bases. This CDR3 is 18 amino acids long. Germline V gives CDR1 LGHDT, CDR2 YNNKEL (reference sequence). The trim removed 1 base at V and 3 bases at J, leaving 9 bases unmatched. For the CDR3, the DNA is TGTGCCAGCAGCCAAGTTCTCCTAGCGGGAGGTGCGACAGATACGCAGTATTTT. It is translated as CASSQVLLAGGATDTQYF.

This clonotype was counted at least ten times. CDR3 protein: CASSLAGGQGWWYF. In nucleotides, the CDR3 is TGTGCCAGCAGCTTGGCGGGAGGACAAGGCTGGTGGTATTTT. The chain joins TRBV5-6 to TRBJ2-3; 7 nucleotides match TRBD2. Germline CDR1 and CDR2: SGHDT and YYEEEE. The V segment lost 0 bases and the J segment 14 bases; nucleotides outside the gene matches: 12. CDR3 length equals 14 residues.

This clonotype was seen many times. The chain links TRBV27 to TRBJ1-5; 8 nucleotides align to TRBD1. The CDR3 consists of 14 residues. From germline, CDR1 is MNHEY and CDR2 SMNVEV (reference sequence). J lost 4 bases, V lost 6 bases, and 5 bases had no gene match. The CDR3 region is CASSLGDRNQPQHF. In nucleotides, the CDR3 is TGTGCCAGCAGCCTAGGGGACAGGAATCAGCCCCAGCATTTT.

Turning to this clonotype: With a much larger clone just one base away, this may be a read error. V and J are TRBV7-9 and TRBJ2-1; D may match TRBD1 or TRBD2 (5 bases each). This CDR3 has 14 amino acids. Germline loops: CDR1 SEHNR, CDR2 FQNEAQ (reference sequence). Trimming removed 5 bases at V and 10 bases at J, with 18 bases between. CDR3 bases: TGTGCCAGCAGCGAGGGGTCCCTTACCTACGAGCAGTTCTTC. Amino acids: CASSEGSLTYEQFF.

This clonotype occurred many times. The V call is TRBV4-1, the J call TRBJ2-7; the D is unclear. Per the germline V gene, CDR1 is MGHRA and CDR2 is YSYEKL. Trimming left V 4 bases short and J 0 bases short, with 7 bases between. CDR3 length equals 13 residues. The CDR3 loop is CASSPVVSYEQYF. The CDR3 coding sequence is TGCGCCAGCAGCCCAGTAGTCTCCTACGAGCAGTACTTC.

Ten or more counts support this clonotype. The rearrangement joins TRBV12-3 or TRBV12-4 to TRBJ1-1; maybe TRBD1 (5 bases). The V end was cut by 6 bases, the J end by 3 bases, with 17 bases between. The CDR3 has 15 residues. CDR3 region: CASSLPWGVDTEAFF. The CDR3 DNA reads as TGTGCCAGCAGCCTTCCTTGGGGGGTCGACACTGAAGCTTTCTTT.

This clonotype has a count of ten or more. V is TRBV30 and J is TRBJ1-1; D call uncertain. Germline V gives CDR1 GTSNPN, CDR2 SVGIG (reference sequence). The V end was cut by 5 bases, the J end by 5 bases, with 12 bases between. The CDR3 is made up of 12 amino acids. CDR3 loop: CAWQDRGTEAFF. In nucleotides, the CDR3 is TGTGCCTGGCAGGATCGAGGGACTGAAGCTTTCTTT.

This clonotype occurred many times. This rearrangement joins TRBV19 to TRBJ2-5; TRBD1 aligns across 12 bases. After removal of 4 bases from V and 5 bases from J, the junction contained 5 bases not matched to a gene. Germline loops: CDR1 LNHDA, CDR2 SQIVND (reference sequence). This CDR3 is built from 15 residues. The DNA for the CDR3 is TGTGCCAGTAGTAGCCGGGACAGGGGGCCGGAGACCCAGTACTTC. Translating gives CASSSRDRGPETQYF.

This clonotype was seen many times. V gene TRBV6-2 or TRBV6-3 combines with J gene TRBJ2-3, with D perhaps matching TRBD1 or TRBD2 (5 bases each). CDR3 length: 13 residues. CDR1 MNHEY and CDR2 SVGEGT come from the germline V gene. The V and J ends lost 6 bases and 3 bases respectively, with 10 bases between them. CDR3 loop: CASRGDPTDTQYF. The CDR3 DNA reads TGTGCCAGCAGAGGGGACCCAACAGATACGCAGTATTTT.

This clonotype was seen repeatedly, ten times or more. This chain connects TRBV7-2 to TRBJ2-1; D call uncertain. CDR1 SGHTA and CDR2 FQGNSA come from the germline V gene. The germline V and J ends were trimmed by 5 bases and 6 bases, with 11 bases remaining between them. CDR3 length: 13 amino acids. The CDR3 reads CASSQERPNEQFF. As DNA, the CDR3 is TGTGCCAGCAGCCAAGAACGCCCCAATGAGCAGTTCTTC.

Many counts were recorded for this clonotype. The chain joins TRBV6-2 or TRBV6-3 to TRBJ2-5, with no clear D. This CDR3 is 14 amino acids long. Germline V gene lookup returns CDR1 MNHEY and CDR2 SVGEGT. V lost 5 bases and J 0 bases, leaving 10 bases between the germline ends. CDR3 DNA sequence: TGTGCCAGCAGTAGGACGCGAAACCAAGAGACCCAGTACTTC. Its protein is CASSRTRNQETQYF.

Turning to this clonotype: A much bigger clone sits one base away, suggesting this may be a read error. CDR3 in amino acids: CASSLKGGSTDTQYF. The CDR3 DNA reads TGTGCCAGCAGTTTAAAAGGGGGATCAACAGATACGCAGTATTTT. The V gene is TRBV12-3 or TRBV12-4, the J gene TRBJ2-3, with D perhaps matching TRBD1 (6 bases). Trimming shortened V by 2 bases and J by 3 bases, and 12 bases separated the two germline ends. The CDR3 sequence is 15 residues long.

The genes are TRBV6-4 and TRBJ2-3; no definite D call. Germline V gene data show CDR1 as MRHNA and CDR2 as SNTAGT. Trimming shortened V by 2 bases and J by 2 bases, and 11 bases separated the two germline ends. There are 15 residues in the CDR3. CDR3 amino acids: CASSDPRSFTDTQYF. The CDR3 DNA sequence: TGTGCCAGCAGTGACCCGAGGAGTTTCACAGATACGCAGTATTTT.

This chain links TRBV18 with TRBJ1-6; 11 bases are a match to TRBD1. Trimming took 6 bases from V and 5 from J; bases not matched to a gene: 3. Germline-derived CDR1 and CDR2 are KGHSH and LQKENI. This CDR3 contains 15 residues. CDR3 nucleotides: TGTGCCAGCTCCCCGGGACAGGGGGATAATTCACCCCTCCACTTT. This sequence encodes CASSPGQGDNSPLHF.

This clonotype was seen repeatedly, ten times or more. This chain uses TRBV14 with TRBJ2-5; D possibly corresponds to TRBD2 (5 bases). The CDR3 spans 13 residues. Germline CDR1 reads SGHDN; CDR2 reads FVKESK. Trimming pared 3 bases from V and 5 bases from J, leaving 10 bases between. The chain's CDR3 is CASSQSGRETQYF. CDR3 coding DNA: TGTGCCAGCAGCCAGTCGGGAAGGGAGACCCAGTACTTC.

This clonotype was recorded at least ten times. This chain links TRBV7-9 with TRBJ2-7; 13 bases fit TRBD2. With V trimmed by 7 bases and J by 0 bases, 12 bases remained unmatched. Germline CDR1 and CDR2: SEHNR and FQNEAQ (reference sequence). This CDR3 has 18 residues. The DNA for the CDR3 is TGTGCCAGCACCCATAGCGGACTAGCGGGAGTTTCCTCCTACGAGCAGTACTTC. This translates into CASTHSGLAGVSSYEQYF.

Only one count was recorded for this clonotype. This likely stems from a read error, as it lies one base from a far larger clone. DNA for the CDR3: TGCAGTGCTCGAATTTGGCCGGGGACTGAGCAGTACTTC. Its protein is CSARIWPGTEQYF. The chain combines TRBV20-1 with TRBJ2-7, with a weak D call TRBD2 (6 bases). Germline V gene sequence: CDR1 DFQATT, CDR2 SNEGSKA (reference sequence). Trimming cost V 5 bases and J 7 bases, with 18 bases left between them. This CDR3 is 13 amino acids long.

This clonotype was picked up many times. The rearrangement joins TRBV29-1 to TRBJ2-5; no firm D call. V was clipped by 4 bases and J by 5 bases, with 8 bases between them. In germline, CDR1 is SQVTM, CDR2 ANQGSEA. This CDR3 is 11 amino acids long. The CDR3 spells CSVVALETQYF. CDR3 in DNA: TGCAGCGTTGTCGCGTTGGAGACCCAGTACTTC.

This clonotype occurred many times. CDR3: CASSLFIRASGGELFF. CDR3 nucleotides: TGTGCCAGCAGTTTATTTATCAGGGCGTCAGGCGGGGAGCTGTTTTTT. This chain uses TRBV28 with TRBJ2-2, with TRBD1 as a possible D gene (5 bases). Looked up from germline, CDR1 is MDHEN and CDR2 is SYDVKM. The CDR3 runs 16 residues. With 1 base removed from V and 7 bases from J, the gap between germline ends came to 16 bases.

This clonotype was observed many times. The chain couples TRBV6-5 to TRBJ2-7; 9 positions agree with TRBD2. Trimming removed 4 bases from V and 0 bases from J; junction bases left unmatched: 1. The CDR3 loop spans 14 amino acids. Germline values: CDR1 MNHEY, CDR2 SVGAGI. The CDR3 nucleotides read TGTGCCAGCAGTTCGGGACTAGCCTCCTACGAGCAGTACTTC. Amino acid sequence: CASSSGLASYEQYF.

This clonotype was seen ten or more times. The chain recombines TRBV28 with TRBJ2-2; 12 nucleotides align to TRBD2. Trimming took 3 bases from V and 0 from J; bases not matched to a gene: 2. CDR1 MDHEN and CDR2 SYDVKM come from the germline V gene. The CDR3 has 17 residues. This CDR3 is CASSFWTSGANTGELFF. The CDR3 nucleotides read TGTGCCAGCAGTTTCTGGACTAGCGGGGCGAACACCGGGGAGCTGTTTTTT.

Ten or more counts support this clonotype. The chain has TRBV6-2 or TRBV6-3 and TRBJ2-1; possibly TRBD1 for D (7 bases). Germline V gene sequence: CDR1 MNHEY, CDR2 SVGEGT. V was shortened by 2 bases and J by 6 bases, with 14 bases between the two germline ends. The CDR3 covers 15 residues. For the CDR3, the DNA is TGTGCCAGCAGTTACATGGCAGGGGGGACCAATGAGCAGTTCTTC. Translating gives CASSYMAGGTNEQFF.

This clonotype was counted many times. The CDR3 nucleotides read TGTGCCTGTCCAAAACCCCAATCATCGTACGAGCAGTACTTC. As protein: CACPKPQSSYEQYF. V is TRBV30 and J is TRBJ2-7; D not resolved. The CDR3 consists of 14 residues. Trimming pared 6 bases from V and 4 bases from J, leaving 19 bases between. Germline loops: CDR1 GTSNPN, CDR2 SVGIG (reference sequence).

This clonotype has a count of ten or more. J is TRBJ2-3 and V is TRBV6-2 or TRBV6-3; 9 nucleotides line up with TRBD2. CDR1 is MNHEY and CDR2 is SVGEGT in the germline V gene. This CDR3 region has 16 residues. V was clipped by 7 bases and J by 8 bases; unmatched bases: 16. The CDR3 DNA reads as TGTGCCAGCAAAAGGGGGATCCCGGGACTAGCTGCTACGCAGTATTTT. This sequence encodes CASKRGIPGLAATQYF.

This clonotype was counted at least ten times. The chain is built from TRBV5-1 and TRBJ1-2; D uncertain. This CDR3 comprises 14 residues. Deletions cut 0 bases from V and 2 bases from J, with 8 bases between. Germline CDR1 is SGHRS and CDR2 is YFSETQ. The CDR3 protein is CASSLGSGNYGYTF. The CDR3 DNA is TGCGCCAGCAGCTTGGGGTCGGGGAACTATGGCTACACCTTC.

Only one count was recorded for this clonotype. The chain carries TRBV7-6 and TRBJ2-1; unclear D gene. The CDR3 extends over 13 amino acids. Trimming stripped 2 bases from V and 11 bases from J, with 13 bases between. CDR1 and CDR2 from the germline V gene are SGHVS and FNYEAQ. The CDR3 DNA sequence: TGTGCCAGCAGCTTAACTTTCCCGACCCAGCAGTTCTTC. As protein: CASSLTFPTQQFF.

This clonotype was detected many times. The chain has TRBV10-3 and TRBJ2-1, with 8 nucleotides matching TRBD2. The V gene's germline CDR1 is ENHRY and CDR2 SYGVKD. After removal of 0 bases from V and 13 bases from J, the junction contained 11 bases not matched to a gene. The CDR3 is made up of 15 amino acids. CDR3 residues: CAISESTSADRGQFF. CDR3 in DNA: TGTGCCATCAGTGAGTCGACTAGCGCCGATAGGGGACAGTTCTTC.

In its sample, this clonotype was seen many times. The rearrangement links TRBV20-1 to TRBJ2-1; D is undetermined. The CDR3 contains 12 residues. Trimming removed 4 bases at V and 5 bases at J, with 9 bases between. Germline V gives CDR1 DFQATT, CDR2 SNEGSKA (reference sequence). CDR3 coding DNA: TGCAGTGCTACTTCGGACCACAATGAGCAGTTCTTC. Translating gives CSATSDHNEQFF.

DNA of the CDR3: TGCGCCAGCAGCTTTTTCAGGGGCTCCTACGAGCAGTACTTC. It specifies CASSFFRGSYEQYF. V is TRBV5-1 and J is TRBJ2-7; tentatively, D is TRBD1 (6 bases). The V end lost 2 bases, the J end lost 0 bases, and 9 bases lay between the germline ends. This CDR3 region has 14 residues. CDR1 and CDR2 from the germline V gene are SGHRS and YFSETQ.

At least ten counts were recorded for this clonotype. The chain joins TRBV12-3 or TRBV12-4 to TRBJ1-1, with a possible D match to TRBD1 (5 bases). CDR3 length: 14 residues. Trimming stripped 5 bases from V and 1 base from J, with 11 bases between. As DNA, the CDR3 is TGTGCCAGCAGTCGCCTGACAGAGAACACTGAAGCTTTCTTT. It specifies CASSRLTENTEAFF.